Below, 14 T cell receptor beta chains from the same sample are listed, as sequenced in a study of human T cells and chemical hapten exposure. Time point defined: patch test 1, 2 weeks after DPC sensitization. Indicated treatment: therapeutic diphenylcyclopropenone sensitization with weekly scalp DPC. TCRdb re-derived calls from the RACE reads in MiXCR, one entry per CDR3 protein. This repertoire shows under 150,000 distinct CDR3 sequences, around 10% found once; its top ten account for roughly 1.3%. The material sequenced was whole blood, taken in connection with sensitization to the hapten diphenylcyclopropenone (DPC). These receptors were taken from a woman aged 50 to 65 with alopecia areata. Some clones in this sample may be carry-over from other donors' samples.

The chain combines TRBV20-1 with TRBJ1-2; D ambiguous. CDR1 is DFQATT and CDR2 is SNEGSKA in the germline V gene (reference sequence). CDR3 size: 17 residues. The V gene lost 5 bases and the J gene lost 6 bases, with 28 bases spanning the gap. CDR3 sequence reads: CSAYPRGSNLAYDGYTF. As DNA, the CDR3 is TGCAGTGCTTACCCACGCGGTTCCAACCTAGCCTATGATGGCTACACCTTC.

This clonotype has ten or more counts. The J gene is TRBJ1-6, the V gene TRBV27; D not resolved. Germline V gives CDR1 MNHEY, CDR2 SMNVEV (reference sequence). Trimming left V 7 bases short and J 6 bases short, with 10 bases between. The CDR3 covers 13 residues. Here the CDR3 DNA reads TGTGCCAGCACTAAGGACCTTAATTCACCCCTCCACTTT. Protein: CASTKDLNSPLHF.

This clonotype was picked up a small number of times. This sequence joins TRBV5-1 and TRBJ1-4; no reliable D call. The ends were cut back, 2 bases at V and 0 bases at J, with 14 bases in the middle. The CDR3 contains 17 residues. Looked up from germline, CDR1 is SGHRS and CDR2 is YFSETQ. CDR3 in amino acids: CASSFAAGVTTNEKLFF. The CDR3 DNA follows: TGCGCCAGCAGCTTCGCGGCAGGTGTTACAACTAATGAAAAACTGTTTTTT.

The V call is TRBV11-2, the J call TRBJ2-7; D is unresolved. CDR1 and CDR2 (germline): SGHAT, FQNNGV. The ends were cut back, 5 bases at V and 3 bases at J, with 8 bases in the middle. The length of the CDR3 is 12 residues. The CDR3 nucleotides read TGTGCCAGCAGCCCAGCCCGCTACGAGCAGTACTTC. Translated: CASSPARYEQYF.

The rearrangement joins TRBV12-3 or TRBV12-4 to TRBJ1-6; D uncertain. Deletions cut 2 bases from V and 6 bases from J, with 5 bases between. The CDR3 totals 13 residues. Here the CDR3 reads CASSLTRNSPLHF. CDR3 sequence (DNA): TGTGCCAGCAGTTTAACTCGTAATTCACCCCTCCACTTT.

In its sample, this clonotype was seen a few times. This chain links TRBV6-5 with TRBJ1-2; TRBD1 agrees at 7 bases. Germline assignment: CDR1 MNHEY and CDR2 SVGAGI. V lost 0 bases and J lost 7; bases outside the gene matches: 2. The CDR3 covers 13 residues. CDR3 residues: CASSYSNRGGYTF. The CDR3 DNA reads TGTGCCAGCAGTTACTCGAACAGGGGTGGCTACACCTTC.

This clonotype was picked up a small number of times. The chain uses TRBV18 and TRBJ1-6; D is ambiguous. Trimming cost V 3 bases and J 5 bases, with 11 bases left between them. The CDR3 is 15 residues long. CDR1 KGHSH and CDR2 LQKENI come from the germline V gene. The CDR3 loop is CASSPTAVNNSPLHF. DNA for the CDR3: TGTGCCAGCTCACCCACCGCCGTCAATAATTCACCCCTCCACTTT.

This clonotype showed up just a few times. The rearrangement uses TRBV10-3 and TRBJ1-5, with 9 positions matching TRBD1. The CDR3 is 15 residues long. Per the germline V gene, CDR1 is ENHRY and CDR2 is SYGVKD. V lost 5 bases and J lost 2; bases outside the gene matches: 4. CDR3 nucleotide sequence: TGTGCCATCAGTCCGGGACAGGGAGGCAATCAGCCCCAGCATTTT. This gives the protein CAISPGQGGNQPQHF.

This clonotype appeared many times. The rearrangement uses TRBV5-1 and TRBJ1-6; weak D call: TRBD1 (5 bases). Deletions cut 1 base from V and 7 bases from J, with 6 bases between. CDR1 and CDR2 from the germline V gene are SGHRS and YFSETQ. This CDR3 spans 13 amino acids. The CDR3 is CASSLSGNSPLHF. As DNA, the CDR3 is TGCGCCAGCAGCTTGTCAGGGAATTCACCCCTCCACTTT.

This clonotype appeared many times. CDR3 DNA sequence: TGTGCCAGCAGCTCCTCCTTTGAGGGACAGGCTCTAGACGCCCGCTACAATGAGCAGTTCTTC. It yields the protein CASSSSFEGQALDARYNEQFF. V gene TRBV11-2 combines with J gene TRBJ2-1; TRBD1 matches at 8 bases. The V and J ends lost 4 bases and 3 bases, in that order; junction bases with no gene match: 23. From germline, CDR1 is SGHAT and CDR2 FQNNGV. The CDR3 covers 21 residues.

In its sample, this clonotype was seen a few times. The chain recombines TRBV19 with TRBJ1-2, with unresolved D. From germline, CDR1 is LNHDA and CDR2 SQIVND (reference sequence). The CDR3 is 14 amino acids. V was shortened by 4 bases and J by 2 bases, with 11 bases between the two germline ends. CDR3 in amino acids: CASSTTRTNYGYTF. The CDR3, as DNA: TGTGCCAGTAGTACTACCAGGACCAACTATGGCTACACCTTC.

A few counts support this clonotype. The chain links TRBV6-5 to TRBJ2-2; TRBD2 aligns across 12 bases. The germline V gene encodes CDR1 MNHEY and CDR2 SVGAGI. V lost 6 bases and J lost 4; bases outside the gene matches: 6. The length of the CDR3 is 16 residues. The CDR3 sequence is CASRTGLAGPTGELFF. Here the CDR3 DNA reads TGTGCCAGCAGAACCGGACTAGCGGGGCCCACCGGGGAGCTGTTTTTT.

There are many counts of this clonotype. This chain uses TRBV7-4 with TRBJ1-1, with 7 bases lining up with TRBD1. The germline CDR1 and CDR2 sequences are SGHVT and SQSDAQ. Trimming removed 5 bases from V and 2 bases from J; junction bases left unmatched: 5. The CDR3 sequence is 14 residues long. CDR3 sequence reads: CASSDRDSNTEAFF. CDR3 in DNA: TGTGCCAGCAGCGACCGGGACAGCAACACTGAAGCTTTCTTT.

In its sample, this clonotype was seen a few times. The chain joins TRBV6-1 to TRBJ2-3; tentative D call: TRBD1 (5 bases). Looked up from germline, CDR1 is MNHNS and CDR2 is SASEGT. The CDR3 runs to 16 residues. Trimming stripped 7 bases from V and 4 bases from J, with 21 bases between. Here the CDR3 reads CASTPGGAGWADTQYF. In DNA form, the CDR3 reads TGTGCCAGCACCCCCGGTGGGGCAGGGTGGGCAGATACGCAGTATTTT.